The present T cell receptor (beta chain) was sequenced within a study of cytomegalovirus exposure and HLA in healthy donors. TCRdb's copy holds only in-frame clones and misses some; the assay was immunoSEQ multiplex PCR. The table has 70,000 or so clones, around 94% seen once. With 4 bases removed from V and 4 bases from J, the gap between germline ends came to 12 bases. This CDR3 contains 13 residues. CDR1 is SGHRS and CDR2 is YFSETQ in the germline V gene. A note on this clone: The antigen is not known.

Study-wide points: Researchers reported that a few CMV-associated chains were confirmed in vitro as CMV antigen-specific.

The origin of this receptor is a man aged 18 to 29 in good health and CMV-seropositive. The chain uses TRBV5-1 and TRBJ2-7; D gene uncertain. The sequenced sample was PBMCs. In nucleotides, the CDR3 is TGCGCCAGCAGCCACGACTCCGGGTACGAGCAGTACTTC. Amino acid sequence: CASSHDSGYEQYF.